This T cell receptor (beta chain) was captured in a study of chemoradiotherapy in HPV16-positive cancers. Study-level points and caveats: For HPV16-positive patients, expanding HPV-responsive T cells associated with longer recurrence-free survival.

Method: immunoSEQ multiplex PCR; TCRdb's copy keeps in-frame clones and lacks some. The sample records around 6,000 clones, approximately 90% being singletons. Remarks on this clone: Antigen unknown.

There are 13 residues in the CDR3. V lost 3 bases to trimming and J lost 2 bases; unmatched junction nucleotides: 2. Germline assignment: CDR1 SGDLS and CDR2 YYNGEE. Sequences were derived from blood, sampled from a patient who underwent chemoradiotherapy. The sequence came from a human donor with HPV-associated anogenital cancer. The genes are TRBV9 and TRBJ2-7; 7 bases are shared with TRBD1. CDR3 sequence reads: CASSGQGAYEQYF. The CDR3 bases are TGTGCCAGCAGCGGGCAGGGGGCCTACGAGCAGTACTTC.